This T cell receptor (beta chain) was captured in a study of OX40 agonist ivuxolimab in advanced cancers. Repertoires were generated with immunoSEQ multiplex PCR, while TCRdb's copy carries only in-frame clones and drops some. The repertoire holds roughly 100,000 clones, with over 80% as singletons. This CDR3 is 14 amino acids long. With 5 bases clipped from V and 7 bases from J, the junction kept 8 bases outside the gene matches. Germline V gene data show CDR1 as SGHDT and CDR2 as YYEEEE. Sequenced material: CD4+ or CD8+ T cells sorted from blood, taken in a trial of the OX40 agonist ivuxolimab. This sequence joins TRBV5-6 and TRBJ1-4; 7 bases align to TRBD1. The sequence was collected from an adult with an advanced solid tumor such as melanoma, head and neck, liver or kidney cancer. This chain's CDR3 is CASSSDRVSEKLFF. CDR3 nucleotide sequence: TGTGCCAGCAGTTCCGACAGGGTCTCTGAAAAACTGTTTTTT.